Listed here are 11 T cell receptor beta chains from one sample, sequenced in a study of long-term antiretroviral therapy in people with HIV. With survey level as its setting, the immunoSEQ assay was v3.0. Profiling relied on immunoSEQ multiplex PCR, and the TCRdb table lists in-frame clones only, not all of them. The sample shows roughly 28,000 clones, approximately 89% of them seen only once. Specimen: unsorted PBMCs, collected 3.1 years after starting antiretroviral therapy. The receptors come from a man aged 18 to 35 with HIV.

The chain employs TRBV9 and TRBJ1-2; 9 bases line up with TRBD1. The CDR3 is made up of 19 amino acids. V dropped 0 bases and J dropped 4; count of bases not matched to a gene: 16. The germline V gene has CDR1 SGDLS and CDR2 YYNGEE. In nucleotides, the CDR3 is TGTGCCAGCAGCGTAGATATGGGGGCCGGGACAGGGTACACCTATGGCTACACCTTC. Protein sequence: CASSVDMGAGTGYTYGYTF.

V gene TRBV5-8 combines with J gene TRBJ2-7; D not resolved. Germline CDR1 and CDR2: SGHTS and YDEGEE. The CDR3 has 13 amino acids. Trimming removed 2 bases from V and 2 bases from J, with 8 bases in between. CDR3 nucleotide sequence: TGTGCCAGCAGCTTCGGTGGGGCCTACGAGCAGTACTTC. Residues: CASSFGGAYEQYF.

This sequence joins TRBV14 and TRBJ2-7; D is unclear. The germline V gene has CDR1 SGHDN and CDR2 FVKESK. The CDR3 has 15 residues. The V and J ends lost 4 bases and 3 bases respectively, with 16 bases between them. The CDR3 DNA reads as TGTGCCAGCAGCCTACGGACGTCTCCCTTCTACGAGCAGTACTTC. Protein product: CASSLRTSPFYEQYF.

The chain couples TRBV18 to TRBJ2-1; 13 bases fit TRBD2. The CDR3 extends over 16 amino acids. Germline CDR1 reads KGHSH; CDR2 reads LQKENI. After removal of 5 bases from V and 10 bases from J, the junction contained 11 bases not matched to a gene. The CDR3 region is CASSGNAGLAGEEQFF. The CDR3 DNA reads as TGTGCCAGCTCAGGGAACGCCGGACTAGCGGGAGAGGAGCAGTTCTTC.

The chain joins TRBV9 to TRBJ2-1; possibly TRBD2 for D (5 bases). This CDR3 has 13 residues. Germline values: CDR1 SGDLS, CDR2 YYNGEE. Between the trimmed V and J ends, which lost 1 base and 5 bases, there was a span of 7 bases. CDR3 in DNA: TGTGCCAGCAGCGTACGAGCGGACAATGAGCAGTTCTTC. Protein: CASSVRADNEQFF.

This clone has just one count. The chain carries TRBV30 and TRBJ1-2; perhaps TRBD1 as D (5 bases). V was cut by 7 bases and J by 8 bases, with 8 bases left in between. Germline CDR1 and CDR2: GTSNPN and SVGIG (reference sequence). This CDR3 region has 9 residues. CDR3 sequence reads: CALRDGYTF. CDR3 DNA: TGTGCCTTACGGGACGGCTACACCTTC.

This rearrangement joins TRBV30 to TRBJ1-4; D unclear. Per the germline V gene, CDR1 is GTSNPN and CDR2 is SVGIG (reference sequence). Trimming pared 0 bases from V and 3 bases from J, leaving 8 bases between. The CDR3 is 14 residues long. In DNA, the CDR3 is TGTGCCTGGAGTGTACCCCAGCCTAATGAAAAACTGTTTTTT. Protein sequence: CAWSVPQPNEKLFF. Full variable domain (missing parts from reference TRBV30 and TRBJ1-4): SQTIHQWPATLVQPVGSPLSLECTVEGTSNPNLYWYRQAAGRGLQLLFYSVGIGQISSEVPQNLSASRPQDRQFILSSKKLLLSDSGFYLCAWSVPQPNEKLFFGSGTQLSVL.

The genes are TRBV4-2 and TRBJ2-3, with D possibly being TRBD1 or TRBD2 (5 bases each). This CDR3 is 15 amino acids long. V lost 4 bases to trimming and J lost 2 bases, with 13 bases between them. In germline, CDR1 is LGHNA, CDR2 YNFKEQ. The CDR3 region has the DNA TGTGCCAGCAGCCGCCCGGGGACCTCCACAGATACGCAGTATTTT. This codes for CASSRPGTSTDTQYF.

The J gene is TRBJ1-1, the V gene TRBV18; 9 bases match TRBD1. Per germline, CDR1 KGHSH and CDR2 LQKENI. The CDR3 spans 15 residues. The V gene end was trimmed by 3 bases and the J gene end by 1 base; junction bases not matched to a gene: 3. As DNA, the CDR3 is TGTGCCAGCTCACCGATACAGGGGGCGAACACTGAAGCTTTCTTT. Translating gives CASSPIQGANTEAFF.

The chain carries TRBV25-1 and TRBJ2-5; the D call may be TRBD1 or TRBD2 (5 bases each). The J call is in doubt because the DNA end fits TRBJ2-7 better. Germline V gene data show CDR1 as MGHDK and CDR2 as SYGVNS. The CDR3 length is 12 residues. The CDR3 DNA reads TGTGCCAGCAGTGAAGGGGGCTACGAGCAGTACTTC. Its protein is CASSEGGYEQYF.

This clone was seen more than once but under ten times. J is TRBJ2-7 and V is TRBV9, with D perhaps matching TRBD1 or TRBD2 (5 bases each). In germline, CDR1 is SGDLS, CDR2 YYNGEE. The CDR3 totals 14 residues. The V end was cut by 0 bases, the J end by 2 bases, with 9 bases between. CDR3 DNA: TGTGCCAGCAGCGTAGCCCAGGGAGCCTACGAGCAGTACTTC. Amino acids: CASSVAQGAYEQYF. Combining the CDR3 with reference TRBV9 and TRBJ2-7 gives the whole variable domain DSGVTQTPKHLITATGQRVTLRCSPRSGDLSVYWYQQSLDQGLQFLIQYYNGEERAKGNILERFSAQQFPDLHSELNLSSLELGDSALYFCASSVAQGAYEQYFGPGTRLTVT.